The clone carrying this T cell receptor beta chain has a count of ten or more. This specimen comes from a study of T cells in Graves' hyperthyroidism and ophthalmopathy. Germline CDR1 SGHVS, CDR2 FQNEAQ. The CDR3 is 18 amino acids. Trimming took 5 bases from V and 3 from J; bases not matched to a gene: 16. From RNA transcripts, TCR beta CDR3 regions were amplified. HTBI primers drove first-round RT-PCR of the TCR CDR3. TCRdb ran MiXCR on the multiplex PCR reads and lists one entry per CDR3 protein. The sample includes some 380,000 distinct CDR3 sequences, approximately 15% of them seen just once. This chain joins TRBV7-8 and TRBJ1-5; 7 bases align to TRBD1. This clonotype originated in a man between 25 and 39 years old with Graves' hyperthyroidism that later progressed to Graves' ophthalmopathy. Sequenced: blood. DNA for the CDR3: TGTGCCAGCAGCGGACTGACAGGGTCTAGGGCTTTCAATCAGCCCCAGCATTTT. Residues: CASSGLTGSRAFNQPQHF.